The rows below give T cell receptor beta chains drawn from one sample of a study of shared clonotypes between healthy human individuals. Libraries were prepared by immunoSEQ multiplex PCR; TCRdb keeps only in-frame clonotypes and omits some of them. In the table there are 1.4 million or so clones, approximately 98.5% of which are singletons. The sequenced sample was naive CD4+ T cells sorted from blood. The source of these receptors is a man aged 25 to 40 in good health. CDR3s include the opening cysteine and the closing phenylalanine or tryptophan. D genes are given only for firm matches. Rows give clone size only sometimes, using once, few, many, or a class for an expanded clone.

.,TRBJ2-7,TRBV6-1,.,CAMSGDYEQYF,TGTGCCATGTCAGGGGATTACGAGCAGTACTTC
.,TRBJ2-2,TRBV5-1,.,CASSTTGSTGELFF,TGCGCCAGCAGCACCACAGGGAGCACCGGGGAGCTGTTTTTT
.,TRBJ1-2,TRBV28,.,CASGGYGYTF,TGTGCCAGCGGGGGCTATGGCTACACCTTC
.,TRBJ2-3,TRBV5-5,.,CASSFPRTDTQYF,TGTGCCAGCAGCTTTCCCCGCACAGATACGCAGTATTTT
.,TRBJ2-2,TRBV11-2,.,CASSFRLRNTGELFF,TGTGCCAGCAGCTTCCGTCTAAGGAACACCGGGGAGCTGTTTTTT
.,TRBJ2-7,TRBV5-1,.,CASSLAGKGYEQYF,TGCGCCAGCAGCTTGGCAGGGAAGGGCTACGAGCAGTACTTC
.,TRBJ1-4,TRBV15,.,CATSRKGRSATNEKLFF,TGTGCCACCAGCAGAAAAGGACGGTCTGCAACTAATGAAAAACTGTTTTTT
TRBD1,TRBJ2-3,TRBV19,.,CASSPRQGLGTDTQYF,TGTGCCAGTAGTCCCCGACAGGGCCTCGGCACAGATACGCAGTATTTT
.,TRBJ2-3,TRBV5-4,once,CASSLDLRRDDTQYF,TGTGCCAGCAGCTTGGACCTCCGGCGGGATGATACGCAGTATTTT
.,TRBJ2-7,TRBV25-1,.,CASSDGGTYEQYF,TGTGCCAGCAGTGATGGCGGAACCTACGAGCAGTACTTC
.,TRBJ2-5,TRBV5-4,.,CASSQEQAEETQYF,TGTGCCAGCAGCCAAGAGCAGGCCGAAGAGACCCAGTACTTC
.,TRBJ1-1,TRBV30,.,CACCRQGNTEAFF,TGTGCCTGTTGCCGGCAGGGGAACACTGAAGCTTTCTTT
TRBD2,TRBJ2-7,TRBV7-9,.,CASSPLAGGLYEQYF,TGTGCCAGCAGCCCCTTAGCGGGAGGCCTCTACGAGCAGTACTTC
.,TRBJ2-3,TRBV4-2,.,CASSQNSPIEGTDTQYF,TGTGCCAGCAGCCAAAATTCCCCTATCGAAGGCACAGATACGCAGTATTTT
.,TRBJ1-2,TRBV2,.,CASYRGAYGYTF,TGTGCCAGCTATCGGGGGGCCTATGGCTACACCTTC
.,TRBJ2-1,TRBV28,once,CASSLILGGSHEQFF,TGTGCCAGCAGTTTAATCCTTGGGGGTTCCCATGAGCAGTTCTTC
TRBD2,TRBJ2-1,TRBV27,.,CASIPGLAAYNEQFF,TGTGCCAGCATCCCGGGACTAGCGGCTTACAATGAGCAGTTCTTC
.,TRBJ2-7,TRBV27,once,CAIARGRNEQYF,TGTGCCATCGCGAGGGGGAGAAACGAGCAGTACTTC
.,TRBJ1-5,TRBV6-6,.,CASSQMVGRSNQPQHF,TGTGCCAGCAGTCAAATGGTGGGGCGCAGCAATCAGCCCCAGCATTTT
TRBD1,TRBJ2-7,TRBV25-1,.,CASSVQGGEQYF,TGTGCCAGCAGTGTACAGGGGGGAGAGCAGTACTTC
.,TRBJ2-5,TRBV18,.,CASSTLRETQYF,TGTGCCAGCTCAACACTAAGGGAGACCCAGTACTTC
.,TRBJ2-7,TRBV7-2,.,CASSHLPSRKLSSYEQYF,TGTGCCAGCAGCCACCTGCCCTCGAGGAAATTAAGCTCCTACGAGCAGTACTTC
TRBD1,TRBJ1-4,TRBV4-1,.,CASSQWTGDEKLFF,TGCGCCAGCAGCCAATGGACAGGGGATGAAAAACTGTTTTTT
TRBD2,TRBJ2-3,TRBV6-5,.,CASISRESADTQYF,TGTGCCAGCATCTCGCGGGAGTCGGCAGATACGCAGTATTTT
TRBD1,TRBJ1-5,TRBV28,.,CASSLAGQGNNQPQHF,TGTGCCAGCAGTTTAGCGGGACAGGGAAATAATCAGCCCCAGCATTTT
TRBD1,TRBJ1-2,TRBV2,once,CASSEAGRGNYGYTF,TGTGCCAGCAGTGAAGCGGGCAGGGGGAACTATGGCTACACCTTC
TRBD2,TRBJ2-7,TRBV19,.,CASSITTSGRSYEQYF,TGTGCCAGTAGTATTACGACTAGCGGGAGATCGTACGAGCAGTACTTC
TRBD1,TRBJ2-5,TRBV14,.,CASSPRQGARAGKETQYF,TGTGCCAGCAGCCCCCGTCAGGGGGCTCGAGCCGGTAAAGAGACCCAGTACTTC
.,TRBJ1-4,TRBV7-9,.,CASSPRDRANEKLFF,TGTGCCAGCAGCCCCCGAGACAGAGCTAATGAAAAACTGTTTTTT
.,TRBJ2-7,TRBV7-2,.,CASSLVGGTEQYF,TGTGCCAGCAGCTTAGTCGGGGGTACCGAGCAGTACTTC
TRBD2,TRBJ2-1,TRBV11-3,.,CASSPGTSGSNEQFF,TGTGCCAGCAGCCCTGGGACTAGCGGGAGCAATGAGCAGTTCTTC
.,TRBJ1-2,TRBV28,.,CASSSRRFYGYTF,TGTGCCAGCAGTTCCAGGCGGTTCTATGGCTACACCTTC
.,TRBJ2-3,TRBV6-4,.,CASSPGPGPQDTQYF,TGTGCCAGCAGCCCTGGGCCGGGACCCCAAGATACGCAGTATTTT
.,TRBJ1-1,TRBV18,.,CASSPVLSGNTEAFF,TGTGCCAGCTCACCCGTCTTATCGGGGAACACTGAAGCTTTCTTT
TRBD1,TRBJ2-3,TRBV19,.,CASIDRGKGTDTQYF,TGTGCCTCCATAGACAGGGGGAAGGGTACAGATACGCAGTATTTT
.,TRBJ1-2,TRBV19,.,CASSLGTRGHYGYTF,TGTGCCAGTAGTCTGGGGACTCGGGGTCACTATGGCTACACCTTC
TRBD2,TRBJ2-1,TRBV7-2,.,CASSPTSGAYNEQFF,TGTGCCAGCAGCCCGACTAGCGGGGCCTACAATGAGCAGTTCTTC
TRBD2,TRBJ2-1,TRBV29-1,.,CSAGLAGEDEQFF,TGCAGCGCGGGACTAGCGGGAGAAGATGAGCAGTTCTTC
.,TRBJ1-5,TRBV5-1,.,CASSWEPENQPQHF,TGCGCCAGCAGCTGGGAGCCGGAGAATCAGCCCCAGCATTTT
TRBD2,TRBJ2-2,TRBV5-4,.,CASSRLAANSPGELFF,TGTGCCAGCAGCCGACTAGCGGCGAATTCGCCCGGGGAGCTGTTTTTT
TRBD2,TRBJ2-2,TRBV2,once,CASSDKASGITGELFF,TGTGCCAGCAGTGACAAAGCTAGCGGAATTACCGGGGAGCTGTTTTTT
TRBD1,TRBJ1-2,TRBV6-5,once,CASSRWTGTNYGYTF,TGTGCCAGCAGTCGCTGGACAGGTACTAACTATGGCTACACCTTC
.,TRBJ2-1,TRBV18,.,CASSPPGTPNNEQFF,TGTGCCAGCTCACCACCGGGGACTCCAAACAATGAGCAGTTCTTC
.,TRBJ2-3,TRBV18,.,CASSPRTDTDTQYF,TGTGCCAGCTCACCCAGGACAGACACAGATACGCAGTATTTT
.,TRBJ1-5,TRBV6-6,.,CASSSQGRDQPQHF,TGTGCCAGCAGTTCTCAAGGGAGAGACCAGCCCCAGCATTTT
.,TRBJ2-6,TRBV11-2,.,CASGGEVSGANVLTF,TGTGCCAGCGGAGGAGAAGTCTCTGGGGCCAACGTCCTGACTTTC
.,TRBJ2-1,TRBV7-2,once,CASSLGTIISYNEQFF,TGTGCCAGCAGCCTAGGGACGATTATTTCCTACAATGAGCAGTTCTTC
.,TRBJ2-5,TRBV14,.,CASSPSQETQYF,TGTGCCAGCAGCCCCTCCCAAGAGACCCAGTACTTC